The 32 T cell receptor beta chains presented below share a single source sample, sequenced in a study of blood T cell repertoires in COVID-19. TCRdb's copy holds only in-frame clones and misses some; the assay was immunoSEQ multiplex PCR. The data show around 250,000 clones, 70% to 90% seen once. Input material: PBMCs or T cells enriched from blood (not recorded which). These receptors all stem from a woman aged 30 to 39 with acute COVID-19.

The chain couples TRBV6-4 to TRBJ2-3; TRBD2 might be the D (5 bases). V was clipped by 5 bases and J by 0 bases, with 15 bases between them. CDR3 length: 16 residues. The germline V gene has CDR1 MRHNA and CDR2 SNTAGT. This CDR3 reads CASSQIAGSSTDTQYF. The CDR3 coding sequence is TGTGCCAGCAGTCAAATTGCGGGCTCTAGCACAGATACGCAGTATTTT.

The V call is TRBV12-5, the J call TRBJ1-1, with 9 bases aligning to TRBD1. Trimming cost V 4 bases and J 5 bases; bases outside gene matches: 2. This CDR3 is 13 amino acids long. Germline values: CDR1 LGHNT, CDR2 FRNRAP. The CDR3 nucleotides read TGTGCTAGTGGTTGGACAGGGGTGACTGAAGCTTTCTTT. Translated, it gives CASGWTGVTEAFF.

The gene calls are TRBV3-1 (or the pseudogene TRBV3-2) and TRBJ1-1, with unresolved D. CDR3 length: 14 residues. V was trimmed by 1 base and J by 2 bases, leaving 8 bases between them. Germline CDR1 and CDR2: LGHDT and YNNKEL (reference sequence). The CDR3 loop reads CASSQAGTNTEAFF. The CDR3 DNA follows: TGTGCCAGCAGCCAAGCGGGAACTAACACTGAAGCTTTCTTT.

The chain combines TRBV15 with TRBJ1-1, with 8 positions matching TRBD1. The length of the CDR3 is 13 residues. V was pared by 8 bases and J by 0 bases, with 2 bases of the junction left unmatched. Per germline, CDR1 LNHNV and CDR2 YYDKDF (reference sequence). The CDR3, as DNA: TGTGCCACCGGACAGGGAATGAACACTGAAGCTTTCTTT. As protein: CATGQGMNTEAFF.

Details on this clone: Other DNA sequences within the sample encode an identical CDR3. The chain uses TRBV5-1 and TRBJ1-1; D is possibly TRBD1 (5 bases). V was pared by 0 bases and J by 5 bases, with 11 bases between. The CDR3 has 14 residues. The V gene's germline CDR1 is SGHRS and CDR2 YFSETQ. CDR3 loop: CASSLAPGETEAFF. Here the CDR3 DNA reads TGCGCCAGCAGCTTGGCCCCGGGGGAGACTGAAGCTTTCTTT.

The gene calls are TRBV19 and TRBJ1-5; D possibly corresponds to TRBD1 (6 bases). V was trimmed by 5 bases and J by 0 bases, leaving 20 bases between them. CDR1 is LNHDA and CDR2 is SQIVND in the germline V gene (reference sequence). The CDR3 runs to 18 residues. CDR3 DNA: TGTGCCAGTAGTCCTCTGGGACAAAGGATCTATAGCAATCAGCCCCAGCATTTT. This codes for CASSPLGQRIYSNQPQHF.

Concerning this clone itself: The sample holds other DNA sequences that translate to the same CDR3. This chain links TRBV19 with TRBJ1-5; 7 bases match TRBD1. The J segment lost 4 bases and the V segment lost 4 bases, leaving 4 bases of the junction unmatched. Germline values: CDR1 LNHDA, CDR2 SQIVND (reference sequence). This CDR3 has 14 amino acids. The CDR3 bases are TGTGCCAGTAGTACCCGACAGGGAAATCAGCCCCAGCATTTT. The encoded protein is CASSTRQGNQPQHF.

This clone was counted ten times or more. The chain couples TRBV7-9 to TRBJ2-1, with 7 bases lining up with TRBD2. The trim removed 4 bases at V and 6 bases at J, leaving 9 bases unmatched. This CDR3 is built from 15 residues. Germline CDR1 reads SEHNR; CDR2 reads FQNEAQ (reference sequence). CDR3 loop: CASSSQASGINEQFF. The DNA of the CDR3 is TGTGCCAGCAGCTCCCAGGCTAGCGGAATCAATGAGCAGTTCTTC.

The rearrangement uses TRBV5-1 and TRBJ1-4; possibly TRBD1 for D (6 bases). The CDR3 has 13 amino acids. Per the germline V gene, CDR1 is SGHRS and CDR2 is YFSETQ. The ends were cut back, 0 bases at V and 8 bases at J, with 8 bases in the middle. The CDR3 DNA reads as TGCGCCAGCAGCTTGGCTGACAGGGAAAAACTGTTTTTT. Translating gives CASSLADREKLFF.

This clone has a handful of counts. CDR3 in amino acids: CASREREAEDTQYF. CDR3 DNA: TGTGCCAGCAGGGAGCGGGAGGCAGAAGATACGCAGTATTTT. The rearrangement uses TRBV2 and TRBJ2-3, with 9 bases lining up with TRBD2. With V trimmed by 6 bases and J by 5 bases, 6 bases remained unmatched. This CDR3 spans 14 amino acids. Looked up from germline, CDR1 is SNHLY and CDR2 is FYNNEI.

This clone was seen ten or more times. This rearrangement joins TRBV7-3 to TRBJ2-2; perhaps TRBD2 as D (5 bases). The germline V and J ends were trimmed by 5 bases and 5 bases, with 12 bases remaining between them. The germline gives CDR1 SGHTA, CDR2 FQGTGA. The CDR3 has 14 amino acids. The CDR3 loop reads CASSLSGLTGELFF. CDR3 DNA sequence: TGTGCCAGCAGCCTCTCGGGGTTAACCGGGGAGCTGTTTTTT.

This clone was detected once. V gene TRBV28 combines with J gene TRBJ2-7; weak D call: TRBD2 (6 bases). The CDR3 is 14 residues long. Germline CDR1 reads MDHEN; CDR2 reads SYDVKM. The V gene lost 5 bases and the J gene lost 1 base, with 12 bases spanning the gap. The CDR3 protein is CASSRPGGSYEQYF. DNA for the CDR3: TGTGCCAGCAGTCGCCCTGGAGGGTCCTACGAGCAGTACTTC.

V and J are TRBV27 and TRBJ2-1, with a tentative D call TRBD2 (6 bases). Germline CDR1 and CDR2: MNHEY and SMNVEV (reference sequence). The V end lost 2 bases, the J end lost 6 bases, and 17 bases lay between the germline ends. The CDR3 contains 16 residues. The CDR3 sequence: CASSLILGGNSNEQFF. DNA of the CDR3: TGTGCCAGCAGTTTAATACTTGGAGGGAACAGCAATGAGCAGTTCTTC.

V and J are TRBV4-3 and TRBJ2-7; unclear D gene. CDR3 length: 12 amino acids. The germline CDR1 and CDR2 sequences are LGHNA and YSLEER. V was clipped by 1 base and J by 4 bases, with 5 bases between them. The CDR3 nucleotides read TGCGCCAGCAGCCAAGGTCCGTACGAGCAGTACTTC. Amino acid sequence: CASSQGPYEQYF.

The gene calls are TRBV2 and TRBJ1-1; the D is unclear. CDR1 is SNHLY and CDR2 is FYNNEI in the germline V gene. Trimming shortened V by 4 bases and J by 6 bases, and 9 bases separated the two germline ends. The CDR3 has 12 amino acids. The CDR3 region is CASSGGLAEAFF. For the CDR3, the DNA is TGTGCCAGCAGTGGAGGGCTCGCTGAAGCTTTCTTT.

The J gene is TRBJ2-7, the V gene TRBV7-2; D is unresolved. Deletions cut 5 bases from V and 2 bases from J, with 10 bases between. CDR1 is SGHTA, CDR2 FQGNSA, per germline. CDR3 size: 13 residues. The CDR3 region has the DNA TGTGCCAGCAGCCCCCGAGGAGCCTACGAGCAGTACTTC. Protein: CASSPRGAYEQYF.

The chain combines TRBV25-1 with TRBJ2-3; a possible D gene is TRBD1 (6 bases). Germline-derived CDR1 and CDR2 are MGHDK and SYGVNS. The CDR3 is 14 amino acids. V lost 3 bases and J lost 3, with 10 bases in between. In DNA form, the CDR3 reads TGTGCCAGCAGTGATTCAGGGGTTACAGATACGCAGTATTTT. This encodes CASSDSGVTDTQYF. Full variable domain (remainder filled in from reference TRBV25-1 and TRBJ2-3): EADIYQTPRYLVIGTGKKITLECSQTMGHDKMYWYQQDPGMELHLIHYSYGVNSTEKGDLSSESTVSRIRTEHFPLTLESARPSHTSQYLCASSDSGVTDTQYFGPGTRLTVL.

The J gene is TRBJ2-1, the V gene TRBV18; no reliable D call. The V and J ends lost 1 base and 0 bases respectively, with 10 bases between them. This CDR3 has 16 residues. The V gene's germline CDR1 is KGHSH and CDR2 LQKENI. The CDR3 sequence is CASSPLYESSYNEQFF. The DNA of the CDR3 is TGTGCCAGCTCACCACTCTACGAAAGCTCCTACAATGAGCAGTTCTTC.

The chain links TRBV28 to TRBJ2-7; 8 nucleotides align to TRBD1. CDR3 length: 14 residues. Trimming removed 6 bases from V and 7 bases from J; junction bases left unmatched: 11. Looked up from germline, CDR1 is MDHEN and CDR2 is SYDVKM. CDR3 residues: CASRPGQDLLEQYF. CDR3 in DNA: TGTGCCAGCAGGCCGGGACAGGACCTCTTGGAGCAGTACTTC. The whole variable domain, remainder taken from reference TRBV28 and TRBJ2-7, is DVKVTQSSRYLVKRTGEKVFLECVQDMDHENMFWYRQDPGLGLRLIYFSYDVKMKEKGDIPEGYSVSREKKERFSLILESASTNQTSMYLCASRPGQDLLEQYFGPGTRLTVT.

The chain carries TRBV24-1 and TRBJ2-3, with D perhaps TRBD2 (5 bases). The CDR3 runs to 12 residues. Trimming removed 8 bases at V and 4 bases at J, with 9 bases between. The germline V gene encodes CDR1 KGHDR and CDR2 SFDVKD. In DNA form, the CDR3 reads TGTGCCACCAAGGACTGGGCAGATACGCAGTATTTT. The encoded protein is CATKDWADTQYF.

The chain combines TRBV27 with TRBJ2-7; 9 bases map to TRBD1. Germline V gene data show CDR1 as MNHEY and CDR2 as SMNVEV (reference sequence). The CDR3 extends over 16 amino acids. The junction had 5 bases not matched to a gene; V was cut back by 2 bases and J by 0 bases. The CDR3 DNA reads TGTGCCAGCAGTTTAATCGGGACAGGGTCCTCCTACGAGCAGTACTTC. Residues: CASSLIGTGSSYEQYF.

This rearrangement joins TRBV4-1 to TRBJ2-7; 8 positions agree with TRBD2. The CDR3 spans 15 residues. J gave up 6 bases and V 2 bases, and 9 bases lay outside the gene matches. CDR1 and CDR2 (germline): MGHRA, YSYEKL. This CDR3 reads CASSQSTSVPPEQYF. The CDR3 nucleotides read TGCGCCAGCAGCCAATCGACTAGCGTCCCACCCGAGCAGTACTTC.

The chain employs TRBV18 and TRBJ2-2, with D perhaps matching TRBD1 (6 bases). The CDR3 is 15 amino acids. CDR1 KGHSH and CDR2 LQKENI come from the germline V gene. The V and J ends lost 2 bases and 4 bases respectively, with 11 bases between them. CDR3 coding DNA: TGTGCCAGCTCACCATACAGGGAGAGCACCGGGGAGCTGTTTTTT. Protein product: CASSPYRESTGELFF.

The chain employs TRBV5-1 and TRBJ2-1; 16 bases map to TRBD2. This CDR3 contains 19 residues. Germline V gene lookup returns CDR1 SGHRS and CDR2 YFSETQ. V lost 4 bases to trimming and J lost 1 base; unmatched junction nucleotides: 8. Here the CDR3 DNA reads TGCGCCAGCAGCGAGGGACTAGCGGGAGGGCCAGGATCCTACAATGAGCAGTTCTTC. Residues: CASSEGLAGGPGSYNEQFF. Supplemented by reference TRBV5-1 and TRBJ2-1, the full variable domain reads KAGVTQTPRYLIKTRGQQVTLSCSPISGHRSVSWYQQTPGQGLQFLFEYFSETQRNKGNFPGRFSGRQFSNSRSEMNVSTLELGDSALYLCASSEGLAGGPGSYNEQFFGPGTRLTVL.

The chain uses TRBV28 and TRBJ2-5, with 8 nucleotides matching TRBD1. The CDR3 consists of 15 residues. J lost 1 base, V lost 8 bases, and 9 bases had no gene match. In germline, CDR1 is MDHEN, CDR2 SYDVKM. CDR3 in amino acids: CASFADRDGQETQYF. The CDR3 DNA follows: TGTGCCAGCTTTGCGGACAGGGATGGCCAAGAGACCCAGTACTTC.

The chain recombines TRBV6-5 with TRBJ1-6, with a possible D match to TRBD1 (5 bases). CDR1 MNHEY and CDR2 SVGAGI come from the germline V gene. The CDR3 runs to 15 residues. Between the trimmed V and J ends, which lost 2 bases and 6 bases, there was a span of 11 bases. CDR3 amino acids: CASSYGGGSNSPLHF. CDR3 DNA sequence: TGTGCCAGCAGTTACGGGGGAGGAAGTAATTCACCCCTCCACTTT.

Here the CDR3 DNA reads TGTGCCAGCAGCCGTAGCGGGAGGGAAAATACGCAGTATTTT. Its translation is CASSRSGRENTQYF. The rearrangement links TRBV3-1 (or the pseudogene TRBV3-2) to TRBJ2-3, with 11 bases matching TRBD2. J was trimmed by 7 bases and V by 4 bases; bases with no gene match: 4. The CDR3 is made up of 14 amino acids. Germline V gene data show CDR1 as LGHDT and CDR2 as YNNKEL (reference sequence).

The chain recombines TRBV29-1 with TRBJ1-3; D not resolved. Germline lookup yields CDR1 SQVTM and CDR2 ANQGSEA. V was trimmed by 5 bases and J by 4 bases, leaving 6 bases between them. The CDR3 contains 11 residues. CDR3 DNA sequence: TGCAGCGTTTTCGGGGGAAACACCATATATTTT. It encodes CSVFGGNTIYF. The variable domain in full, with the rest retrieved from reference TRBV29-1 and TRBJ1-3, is SAVISQKPSRDICQRGTSLTIQCQVDSQVTMMFWYRQQPGQSLTLIATANQGSEATYESGFVIDKFPISRPNLTFSTLTVSNMSPEDSSIYLCSVFGGNTIYFGEGSWLTVV.

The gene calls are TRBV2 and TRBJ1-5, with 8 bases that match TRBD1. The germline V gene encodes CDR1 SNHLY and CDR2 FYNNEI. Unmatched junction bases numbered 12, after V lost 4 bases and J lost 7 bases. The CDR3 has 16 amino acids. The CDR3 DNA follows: TGTGCCAGCAGTGGGGCCGGACAGGGTTATCGACAGCCCCAGCATTTT. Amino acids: CASSGAGQGYRQPQHF.

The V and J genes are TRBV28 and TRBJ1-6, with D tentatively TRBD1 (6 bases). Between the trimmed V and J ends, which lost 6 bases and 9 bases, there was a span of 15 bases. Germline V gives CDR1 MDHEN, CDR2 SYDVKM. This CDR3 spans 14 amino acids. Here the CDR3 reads CASRPISGVSPLHF. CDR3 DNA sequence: TGTGCCAGCAGACCTATCTCAGGGGTTTCACCCCTCCACTTT.

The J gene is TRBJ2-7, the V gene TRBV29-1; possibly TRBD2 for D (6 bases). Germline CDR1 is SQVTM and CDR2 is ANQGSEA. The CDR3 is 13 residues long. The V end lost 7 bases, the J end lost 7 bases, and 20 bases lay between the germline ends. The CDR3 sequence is CSAMGTDAGEQYF. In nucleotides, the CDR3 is TGCAGCGCCATGGGGACCGACGCGGGGGAGCAGTACTTC.

The CDR3: CASSVVSREPYNEQFF. The CDR3 nucleotides read TGTGCCAGCAGCGTAGTTTCCCGGGAGCCCTACAATGAGCAGTTCTTC. This chain links TRBV9 with TRBJ2-1; tentatively, D is TRBD2 (6 bases). The germline V and J ends were trimmed by 0 bases and 2 bases, with 12 bases remaining between them. Germline values: CDR1 SGDLS, CDR2 YYNGEE. The CDR3 is made up of 16 amino acids.